This T cell receptor beta chain was obtained from a study of response to subunit inactivated influenza vaccine. Findings of the study overall: New T cells are recruited in small numbers by each seasonal influenza vaccination, according to the authors' suggestion.

About this clonotype itself: Its cognate antigen is unknown.

One entry per CDR3 protein, called by TCRdb with MiXCR from the RT-PCR reads. The table records 500,000 to 600,000 distinct CDR3 sequences, about 12% of them present only once. V shed 11 bases and J 1 base; nucleotides not matched to a gene: 4. Germline assignment: CDR1 MDHEN and CDR2 SYDVKM. The CDR3 extends over 13 amino acids. This specimen was PBMCs from blood, taken on the day of vaccination. The sequence was obtained from a man aged 50-59 years who received an inactivated influenza vaccine. J is TRBJ2-1 and V is TRBV28, with 8 bases fitting TRBD1. The CDR3 region is CAARQGSYNEQFF. CDR3 in DNA: TGTGCCGCCAGACAGGGGTCCTACAATGAGCAGTTCTTC.